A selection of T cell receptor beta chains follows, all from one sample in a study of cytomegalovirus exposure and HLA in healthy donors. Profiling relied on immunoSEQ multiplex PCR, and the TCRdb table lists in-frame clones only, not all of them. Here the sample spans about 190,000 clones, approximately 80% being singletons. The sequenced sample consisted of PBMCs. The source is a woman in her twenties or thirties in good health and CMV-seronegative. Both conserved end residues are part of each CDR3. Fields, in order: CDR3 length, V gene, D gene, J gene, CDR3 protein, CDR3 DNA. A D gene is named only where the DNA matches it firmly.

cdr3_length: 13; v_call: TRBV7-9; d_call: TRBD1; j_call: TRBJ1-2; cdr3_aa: CASNDRGVGGYTF; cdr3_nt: TGTGCCAGCAACGACAGGGGGGTGGGAGGCTACACCTTC
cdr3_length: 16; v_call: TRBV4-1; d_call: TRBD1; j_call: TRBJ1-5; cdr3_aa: CASSQGQGAGNQPQHF; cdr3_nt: TGCGCCAGCAGCCAAGGACAGGGGGCCGGCAATCAGCCCCAGCATTTT
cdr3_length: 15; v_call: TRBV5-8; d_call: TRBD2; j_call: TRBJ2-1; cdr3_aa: CASSMGLAGVNEQFF; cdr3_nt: TGTGCCAGCAGCATGGGACTAGCGGGGGTTAATGAGCAGTTCTTC
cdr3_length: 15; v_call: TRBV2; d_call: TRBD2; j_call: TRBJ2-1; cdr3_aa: CASVGGGSSYNEQFF; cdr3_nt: TGTGCCAGCGTCGGTGGCGGGAGCTCCTACAATGAGCAGTTCTTC
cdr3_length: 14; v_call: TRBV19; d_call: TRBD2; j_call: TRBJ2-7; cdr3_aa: CASSHSGGAYEQYF; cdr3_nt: TGTGCCAGTAGCCATAGCGGGGGGGCGTACGAGCAGTACTTC
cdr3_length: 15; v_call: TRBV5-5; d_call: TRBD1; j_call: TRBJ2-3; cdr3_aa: CASSPGQGATDTQYF; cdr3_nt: TGTGCCAGCAGCCCGGGACAGGGGGCCACAGATACGCAGTATTTT
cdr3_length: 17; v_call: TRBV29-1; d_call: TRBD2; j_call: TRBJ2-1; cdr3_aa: CSVEGRNLAESYNEQFF; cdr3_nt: TGCAGCGTTGAAGGGCGAAATCTAGCGGAATCCTACAATGAGCAGTTCTTC
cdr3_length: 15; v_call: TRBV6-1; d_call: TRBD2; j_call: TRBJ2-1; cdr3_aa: CASKTKSAGVGEQFF; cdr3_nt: TGTGCCAGCAAAACTAAATCAGCGGGAGTGGGCGAGCAGTTCTTC
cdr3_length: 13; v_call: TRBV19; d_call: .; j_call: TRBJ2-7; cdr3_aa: CASTAGPYYEQYF; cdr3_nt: TGTGCCAGTACTGCGGGGCCCTATTACGAGCAGTACTTC
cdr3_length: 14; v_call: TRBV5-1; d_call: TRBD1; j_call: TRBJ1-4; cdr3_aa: CASRRDRAEEKLFF; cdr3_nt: TGCGCCAGCAGACGGGACAGGGCTGAAGAAAAACTGTTTTTT
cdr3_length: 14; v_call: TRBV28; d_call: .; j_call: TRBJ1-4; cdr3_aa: CASSGGGAPEKLFF; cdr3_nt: TGTGCCAGCAGTGGAGGGGGGGCACCTGAAAAACTGTTTTTT